This TCR beta chain was recovered during a study of CD8 T cells in ankylosing spondylitis. Notes on the study in general: Disease-linked clones were reportedly significantly enriched in matched ankylosing spondylitis synovial fluid. Disease-linked clones bore a CD8+ phenotype and were relatively rare in peripheral blood. Some motif variants had been reported before (in reactive arthritis synovial fluid and blood). A TCR beta motif of eight or nine highly homologous variants seemed to mark ankylosing spondylitis blood.

A few counts support this clonotype. Antigen specificity is unknown. Germline V lookup: CDR1 SGHTA, CDR2 FQGNSA. The V end was cut by 5 bases, the J end by 1 base, with 11 bases between. The CDR3 totals 14 residues. 5'-RACE, quantitative and with molecular barcodes, yielded the TCR beta libraries. TCRdb reprocessed the 5' RACE reads with MiXCR, giving one entry per CDR3 protein. The table records about 540,000 distinct CDR3 sequences, 9.5% to 15% of them present only once. The clonotype was recovered from a male donor with ankylosing spondylitis. Sequenced sample: blood, either unsorted or a sorted T cell fraction (not recorded which). The V gene is TRBV7-2, the J gene TRBJ2-5; D gene unclear. CDR3 sequence reads: CASSPSPSQETQYF. CDR3 sequence (DNA): TGTGCCAGCAGCCCCTCTCCCAGCCAAGAGACCCAGTACTTC.